This entry concerns a single T cell receptor beta chain. This clone's antigen is unknown. Base qualities were left out, and no much larger clone turns up one base away. TCRalpha and TCRbeta libraries were amplified in separate semi-nested PCR reactions using Advantage 2 and reverse primers located in the TRAC or TRBC constant regions. The amount of total RNA used for first-strand cDNA synthesis ranged from 3.5 to 500 ng. TCR cDNA libraries were made by 5'-RACE with the SMARTer PCR cDNA Synthesis kit, using a poly-dT primer for first-strand synthesis. The semi-nested reverse primers in the constant regions carried 5-nucleotide sample-specific barcodes, and the PCR products were cleaned up with the Zymo DNA Clean and Concentrator-5 kit. Up to ten barcoded samples were pooled, ligated to Illumina adaptors and sequenced on an Illumina MiSeq as 2 x 150 bp paired-end reads. The original methods were these. After demultiplexing, reads were aligned with BLAT to a custom library containing all human TRAV, TRAJ, TRBV, TRBD and TRBJ combinations from IMGT. The best BLAT hits were picked using pslCDnaFilter (-maxAligns=1, -ignoreIntrons), and custom Perl scripts were used to calculate clonotype frequencies. The public reads were reprocessed in TCRdb via fastp at Q25 and MiXCR, keeping in-frame beta chains. A single entry per CDR3 protein holds the most common genes and DNA from its merged rows. The V and J calls and clone size come from TCRdb's table, not from the authors' own analysis. In this sample the table shows more than 3,000 distinct CDR3 sequences, around a third of which occur a single time. The biggest ten clones account for 2% to 2.5% of the sample.

The sample originates from a study of T cells generated in artificial thymic organoids (dated by TCRdb to about 2017). A note on the overall study: The study compared TCR alpha and beta CDR3 repertoires of CD8 single positive T cells derived from in vitro artificial thymic organoids with the repertoires of thymic and peripheral blood naive CD8 T cells. The displayed repertoire sequencing data were described as being representative of three independent experiments. Study-level results and caveats: The TCR clonotype diversity of organoid-derived CD8 single positive T cells was physiological and comparable to that of naive CD8 T cells from thymus and blood.

The CDR3 has 17 amino acids, counting the end cysteine and phenylalanine. The retained sequence is limited to the CDR3, 51 bases, with the frame set at the first base. V is cut by 1 base and J by 5 bases, and the space between the germline ends is 23 bases. The germline V gene (reference sequence) gives CDR1 as DFQATT and CDR2 as SNEGSKA. Healthy adult donors provided non-mobilized peripheral blood. Enrichment of primary CD8+ T cells was performed with magnetic beads using the Miltenyi CD8+ T cell Isolation Kit. Prior to RNA extraction, naive CD8 T cells from blood were isolated by FACS sorting as CD3+TCRalphabeta+CD8+CD45RO-CCR7+ cells. Total RNA was purified from roughly 40,000 to 200,000 sorted cells per sample with the RNeasy Micro kit, and quality checked on an Agilent RNA 6000 Nano chip.

The TCR comes from a human donor who gave cord blood stem cells for thymic organoid culture, a cardiac surgery patient who gave postnatal thymus, or a blood donor (not recorded which). This chain joins TRBV20-1 to TRBJ2-5; the best D guess is TRBD2, with 7 bases matching. The sequenced sample consisted of naive CD8+ T cells from blood. The sample's cell subset or site label, decoded: CD3+TCRalphabeta+CD8SP T cells; for blood, CD45RO-CCR7+ naive CD8+ T cells. The CDR3 loop reads CSARGLMSGAGGETQYF. Here is the DNA: TGCAGTGCTAGAGGTCTGATGTCAGGGGCCGGGGGGGAGACCCAGTACTTC.